The rows below give T cell receptor beta chains drawn from one sample of a study of early T cells in non-severe SARS-CoV-2 infection. TCRdb recomputed calls from the 5' RACE reads with MiXCR, one row per CDR3 protein. The profile shows 100,000 to 130,000 distinct CDR3 sequences, approximately 10% of them singletons. Input material: whole blood. These TCRs come from an adult who was a healthcare worker with PCR-confirmed SARS-CoV-2 infection or an uninfected control (not recorded which). Both conserved end residues are part of each CDR3. Each record gives: V gene, J gene, D gene, clone size, CDR3 protein, CDR3 DNA. The D gene is left open where the match is weak. Not all rows give a size; the values are once, few, many and, for expanded clones, a class.

TRBV20-1	TRBJ2-4	.	.	CSAREVGANIQYF	TGCAGTGCTAGAGAGGTCGGTGCAAACATTCAGTACTTC
TRBV20-1	TRBJ2-5	TRBD2	many	CSARGSSGIETQYF	TGCAGTGCTCGCGGGAGTAGCGGGATAGAGACCCAGTACTTC
TRBV7-9	TRBJ2-1	.	many	CASSWEAEEHNEQFF	TGTGCCAGCAGCTGGGAAGCAGAAGAACACAATGAGCAGTTCTTC
TRBV6-2/TRBV6-3	TRBJ2-1	TRBD2	many	CASSYGGRDINEQFF	TGTGCCAGCAGTTACGGCGGGAGGGACATCAATGAGCAGTTCTTC
TRBV9	TRBJ2-3	.	few	CASSVEGHTQYF	TGTGCCAGCAGCGTAGAAGGTCATACGCAGTATTTT
TRBV21-1	TRBJ1-1	.	.	CASSRPGKGTEAFF	TGTGCCAGCAGCAGACCGGGGAAGGGCACTGAAGCTTTCTTT
TRBV30	TRBJ2-7	.	many	CAWSPQGEVYEQYF	TGTGCCTGGAGTCCTCAGGGTGAGGTTTACGAGCAGTACTTC
TRBV7-7	TRBJ2-7	TRBD2	.	CASSPREGGAYEQYF	TGTGCCAGCAGCCCCCGAGAGGGAGGGGCCTACGAGCAGTACTTC
TRBV20-1	TRBJ2-7	.	once	CSAMGQDPYEQYF	TGCAGTGCCATGGGACAAGACCCCTACGAGCAGTACTTC
TRBV12-3/TRBV12-4	TRBJ1-3	TRBD1	many	CASRPPGQSPSGNTIYF	TGTGCCAGCAGACCTCCGGGACAGTCACCCTCTGGAAACACCATATATTTT
TRBV18	TRBJ1-5	.	.	CASSPEGYGQPQHF	TGTGCCAGCTCACCTGAGGGGTATGGACAGCCCCAGCATTTT
TRBV11-3	TRBJ2-6	TRBD2	many	CASSLGTSGSGANVLTF	TGTGCCAGCAGCTTAGGGACTAGCGGCTCTGGGGCCAACGTCCTGACTTTC
TRBV5-1	TRBJ2-1	.	many	CASGWSSYNEQFF	TGCGCCAGCGGATGGAGTTCCTACAATGAGCAGTTCTTC
TRBV11-2	TRBJ2-1	TRBD2	.	CASRRTSGRASYEQFF	TGTGCCAGCAGAAGGACTAGCGGGAGGGCCAGCTATGAGCAGTTCTTC
TRBV19	TRBJ1-5	.	.	CASNPMILQGRQPQHF	TGTGCCAGTAACCCCATGATACTACAGGGTCGTCAGCCCCAGCATTTT
TRBV2	TRBJ1-4	.	.	CASAGGDEKLFF	TGTGCCAGCGCGGGAGGGGATGAAAAACTGTTTTTT
TRBV7-9	TRBJ2-1	TRBD2	.	CASSFSTSGSINEQFF	TGTGCCAGCAGCTTTTCGACTAGCGGGAGTATCAATGAGCAGTTCTTC
TRBV20-1	TRBJ2-1	TRBD2	.	CSAIPNSGRSEQFF	TGCAGTGCTATCCCTAATAGCGGGAGGAGCGAGCAGTTCTTC
TRBV11-2	TRBJ2-5	TRBD1	.	CASSSWGQGVSKRGEETQYF	TGTGCCAGCAGCTCATGGGGACAGGGGGTTTCAAAGCGGGGTGAAGAGACCCAGTACTTC
TRBV14	TRBJ2-2	.	.	CASSQEIQPHTGELFF	TGTGCCAGCAGCCAAGAGATCCAGCCCCACACCGGGGAGCTGTTTTTT
TRBV14	TRBJ2-1	.	many	CASSDYNEQFF	TGTGCCAGCAGCGACTACAATGAGCAGTTCTTC
TRBV6-4	TRBJ2-3	.	many	CASSESMGTDTQYF	TGTGCCAGCAGTGAATCAATGGGCACAGATACGCAGTATTTT
TRBV29-1	TRBJ2-3	.	few	CSGSTDTQYF	TGCAGCGGAAGCACAGATACGCAGTATTTT
TRBV4-1	TRBJ2-7	.	many	CASSQELHIPYEQYF	TGCGCCAGCAGCCAAGAATTGCATATCCCCTACGAGCAGTACTTC
TRBV5-5	TRBJ1-1	.	many	CASSLNQGPGTEAFF	TGTGCCAGCAGCTTAAATCAGGGGCCGGGCACTGAAGCTTTCTTT
TRBV7-2	TRBJ2-3	TRBD1	.	CASSSRTGTGQNTQYF	TGTGCCAGCAGCTCAAGAACCGGGACAGGGCAAAATACGCAGTATTTT
TRBV28	TRBJ1-2	TRBD1	.	CASRSTGGYGYTF	TGTGCCAGCAGGTCGACAGGGGGCTATGGCTACACCTTC
TRBV7-9	TRBJ2-5	.	.	CASSLGPVGQETQYF	TGTGCCAGCAGCTTAGGTCCTGTGGGCCAAGAGACCCAGTACTTC
TRBV28	TRBJ2-3	.	.	CASSFPRLPDTQYF	TGTGCCAGCAGTTTTCCCCGGCTACCCGATACGCAGTATTTT
TRBV7-8	TRBJ2-2	.	few	CASMTMNTGELFF	TGTGCCAGCATGACTATGAACACCGGGGAGCTGTTTTTT
TRBV29-1	TRBJ1-1	.	.	CSAGTQNTEAFF	TGCAGCGCCGGGACACAGAACACTGAAGCTTTCTTT
TRBV11-2	TRBJ1-1	TRBD1	many	CASSLEPTGLEAFF	TGTGCCAGCAGCTTAGAACCGACAGGGCTCGAAGCTTTCTTT
TRBV6-4	TRBJ2-7	TRBD1	many	CASTAGQGGFKDEQYF	TGTGCCAGCACCGCCGGACAGGGGGGATTCAAGGACGAGCAGTACTTC
TRBV12-3/TRBV12-4	TRBJ1-1	.	.	CASRALVNRRTEAFF	TGTGCCAGCAGGGCCTTAGTGAATCGAAGAACTGAAGCTTTCTTT
TRBV18	TRBJ2-1	.	many	CASSPGLASYNEQFF	TGTGCCAGCTCACCGGGCCTAGCTTCCTACAATGAGCAGTTCTTC
TRBV9	TRBJ1-6	.	many	CASSVGQNNSPLHF	TGTGCCAGCAGCGTGGGCCAAAATAATTCACCCCTCCACTTT
TRBV10-2	TRBJ2-3	TRBD1	many	CASKTGGPTDTQYF	TGCGCCAGCAAGACAGGGGGTCCCACAGATACGCAGTATTTT
TRBV23-1	TRBJ2-5	TRBD1	.	CASSQSRGQGMSLAKTQYF	TGCGCCAGCAGTCAATCGAGGGGACAGGGGATGTCCCTGGCGAAGACCCAGTACTTC
TRBV7-2	TRBJ2-5	TRBD1	once	CASSPRQGKETQYF	TGTGCCAGCAGCCCGCGACAGGGTAAAGAGACCCAGTACTTC
TRBV11-3	TRBJ2-1	.	.	CASSLGLARDHEQFF	TGTGCCAGCAGCTTAGGGCTAGCGAGAGACCATGAGCAGTTCTTC
TRBV7-9	TRBJ1-2	TRBD1	many	CASSQAGTGGGYTF	TGTGCCAGCAGCCAAGCCGGGACAGGAGGAGGCTACACCTTC
TRBV5-1	TRBJ2-3	.	.	CASRPAHADTQYF	TGCGCCAGCAGACCGGCCCACGCAGATACGCAGTATTTT
TRBV2	TRBJ1-2	.	many	CASSVGDGYTF	TGTGCCAGTTCGGTGGGGGATGGCTACACCTTC
TRBV12-3/TRBV12-4	TRBJ2-2	.	many	CASSLGGWGTGELFF	TGTGCCAGCAGTTTAGGGGGTTGGGGCACCGGGGAGCTGTTTTTT
TRBV13	TRBJ2-5	.	few	CASRRGQETQYF	TGTGCCAGCAGGCGGGGCCAAGAGACCCAGTACTTC
TRBV5-6	TRBJ2-1	TRBD1	few	CASSLEGGLGNEQFF	TGTGCCAGCAGCTTGGAAGGGGGCTTGGGCAATGAGCAGTTCTTC
TRBV3-1	TRBJ2-2	.	.	CASKRERITGELFF	TGTGCCAGTAAACGGGAGCGGATCACCGGGGAGCTGTTTTTT
TRBV4-3	TRBJ2-2	TRBD2	.	CASSQSGSTTGELFF	TGCGCCAGCAGCCAGAGCGGGAGTACCACCGGGGAGCTGTTTTTT
TRBV12-5	TRBJ1-2	.	few	CASGLVGIGTAPGGYTF	TGTGCTAGTGGTTTGGTTGGGATTGGGACGGCTCCCGGCGGCTACACCTTC
TRBV29-1	TRBJ2-7	TRBD1	.	CSVAGQGSYEQYF	TGCAGCGTTGCGGGACAGGGATCCTACGAGCAGTACTTC